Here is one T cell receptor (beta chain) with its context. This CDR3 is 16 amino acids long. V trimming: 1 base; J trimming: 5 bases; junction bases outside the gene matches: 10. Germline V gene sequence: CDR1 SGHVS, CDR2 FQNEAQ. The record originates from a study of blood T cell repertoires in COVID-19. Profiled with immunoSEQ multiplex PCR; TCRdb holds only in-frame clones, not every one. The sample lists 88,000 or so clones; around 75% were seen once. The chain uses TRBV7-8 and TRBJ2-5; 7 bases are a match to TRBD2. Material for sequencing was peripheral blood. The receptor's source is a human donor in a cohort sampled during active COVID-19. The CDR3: CASSLVVWMGGETQYF. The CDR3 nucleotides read TGTGCCAGCAGCTTAGTGGTGTGGATGGGGGGGGAGACCCAGTACTTC.